A single sample gave rise to the 20 T cell receptor beta chains below, sequenced in a study of blood T cell repertoires in COVID-19. Method: immunoSEQ multiplex PCR; TCRdb's copy keeps in-frame clones and lacks some. The sample shows 300,000 to 400,000 clones, 88% of them seen only once. Sequencing was performed on peripheral blood. These receptors came from an older woman with COVID-19, enrolled during active disease.

This sequence joins TRBV30 and TRBJ2-5, with 11 bases matching TRBD1. This CDR3 has 18 amino acids. Germline trimming cut 1 base from V and 5 bases from J; bases unmatched to any gene: 15. Germline CDR1 reads GTSNPN; CDR2 reads SVGIG (reference sequence). CDR3 amino acids: CAWSGGAPRDRGIETQYF. The CDR3 DNA is TGTGCCTGGAGTGGGGGAGCCCCCCGGGACAGGGGGATCGAGACCCAGTACTTC.

The V and J genes are TRBV23-1 and TRBJ1-2; 7 positions match TRBD1. TRBV23-1 is given ORF status, its function remaining uncertain. With V trimmed by 2 bases and J by 4 bases, 13 bases remained unmatched. This CDR3 has 17 amino acids. CDR3 DNA sequence: TGCGCCAGCAGTCAAAGACAGGGATGCCGCCCGGGCTATGGCTACACCTTC. Translating it yields CASSQRQGCRPGYGYTF.

The chain carries TRBV2 and TRBJ1-2; maybe TRBD1 (5 bases). Germline assignment: CDR1 SNHLY and CDR2 FYNNEI. The CDR3 runs to 15 residues. V was trimmed by 2 bases and J by 0 bases, leaving 10 bases between them. In DNA form, the CDR3 reads TGTGCCAGCAGTGAAACCGGGGGGGCTAACTATGGCTACACCTTC. This gives the protein CASSETGGANYGYTF.

The CDR3: CASSQDRAGNTEAFF. CDR3 in DNA: TGCGCCAGCAGCCAAGATAGGGCGGGGAACACTGAAGCTTTCTTT. This chain connects TRBV4-3 to TRBJ1-1; D unresolved. Between the trimmed V and J ends, which lost 0 bases and 1 base, there was a span of 9 bases. Germline assignment: CDR1 LGHNA and CDR2 YSLEER. The CDR3 length is 15 residues.

The chain's CDR3 is CASSVAGGGPDTQYF. CDR3 DNA sequence: TGTGCCAGCAGCGTAGCTGGGGGAGGCCCAGATACGCAGTATTTT. This rearrangement joins TRBV9 to TRBJ2-3, with a weak D call TRBD2 (6 bases). The V end lost 0 bases, the J end lost 4 bases, and 12 bases lay between the germline ends. The germline CDR1 and CDR2 sequences are SGDLS and YYNGEE. The CDR3 is 15 residues long.

The chain employs TRBV2 and TRBJ1-1; D remains unclear. Per the germline V gene, CDR1 is SNHLY and CDR2 is FYNNEI. CDR3 length: 14 amino acids. Trimming cost V 8 bases and J 6 bases, with 19 bases left between them. CDR3 sequence: CASGEGGFSAEAFF. The CDR3 DNA reads as TGTGCCAGCGGGGAGGGAGGATTTTCCGCTGAAGCTTTCTTT.

The chain's CDR3 is CASSLGPGGYTF. Here the CDR3 DNA reads TGTGCCAGCAGCTTGGGCCCAGGCGGCTACACCTTC. This sequence joins TRBV5-8 and TRBJ1-2, with D uncertain. Per the germline V gene, CDR1 is SGHTS and CDR2 is YDEGEE. V lost 0 bases and J lost 8, with 8 bases in between. The CDR3 contains 12 residues.

The chain is built from TRBV27 and TRBJ1-1, with D possibly being TRBD1 (6 bases). The length of the CDR3 is 14 residues. CDR1 MNHEY and CDR2 SMNVEV come from the germline V gene (reference sequence). The germline V and J ends were trimmed by 5 bases and 6 bases, with 16 bases remaining between them. Here the CDR3 DNA reads TGTGCCAGCAGTACGAACAGGGACCTCGCTGAAGCTTTCTTT. Its protein is CASSTNRDLAEAFF.

The chain employs TRBV2 and TRBJ2-2, with 10 nucleotides matching TRBD1. From germline, CDR1 is SNHLY and CDR2 FYNNEI. V gave up 6 bases and J gave up 5 bases; unmatched junction bases: 6. The CDR3 extends over 15 amino acids. CDR3 DNA: TGTGCCAGCAGGACGACAGGGGGCAAGACCGGGGAGCTGTTTTTT. Amino acids: CASRTTGGKTGELFF.

This clone has just one count. The chain is built from TRBV5-1 and TRBJ1-6, with 8 positions matching TRBD1. The germline gives CDR1 SGHRS, CDR2 YFSETQ. This CDR3 region has 18 residues. V was clipped by 0 bases and J by 8 bases; unmatched bases: 13. The CDR3 sequence is CASSLVPRGPGVDSPLHF. CDR3 nucleotides: TGCGCCAGCAGCTTGGTCCCCAGGGGGCCTGGGGTGGATTCACCCCTCCACTTT.

The genes are TRBV4-1 and TRBJ1-3; 8 bases line up with TRBD1. CDR1 and CDR2 from the germline V gene are MGHRA and YSYEKL. The V segment lost 1 base and the J segment 4 bases; nucleotides outside the gene matches: 6. The CDR3 is 16 amino acids. The DNA for the CDR3 is TGCGCCAGCAGCCAAGTGACAGGGGAAAAAGGAAACACCATATATTTT. It translates to CASSQVTGEKGNTIYF.

This chain links TRBV27 with TRBJ1-1; no clear D. The CDR3 length is 11 residues. V lost 9 bases, J lost 2 bases, and 7 bases lay in between. Germline assignment: CDR1 MNHEY and CDR2 SMNVEV (reference sequence). CDR3 in amino acids: CARRSNTEAFF. The CDR3, as DNA: TGTGCCAGGAGGTCTAACACTGAAGCTTTCTTT.

CDR3 DNA: TGTGCCAGCAGTTTACTTGGGGGCGATGGGGAAAAACTGTTTTTT. As protein: CASSLLGGDGEKLFF. The chain carries TRBV28 and TRBJ1-4; D perhaps matches TRBD1 (6 bases). The CDR3 covers 15 residues. CDR1 is MDHEN, CDR2 SYDVKM, per germline. The V gene lost 2 bases and the J gene lost 8 bases, with 15 bases spanning the gap.

This chain joins TRBV5-6 and TRBJ1-1, with 7 bases identical to TRBD1. This CDR3 has 16 amino acids. Germline V lookup: CDR1 SGHDT, CDR2 YYEEEE. With 2 bases clipped from V and 1 base from J, the junction kept 8 bases outside the gene matches. The CDR3 here is CASSLQGSFRNTEAFF. CDR3 sequence (DNA): TGTGCCAGCAGCTTACAGGGGAGTTTCAGGAACACTGAAGCTTTCTTT.

V and J are TRBV6-2 or TRBV6-3 and TRBJ1-2; possibly TRBD1 for D (5 bases). The germline gives CDR1 MNHEY, CDR2 SVGEGT. The CDR3 extends over 13 amino acids. The ends were cut back, 5 bases at V and 4 bases at J, with 11 bases in the middle. CDR3 amino acids: CASSGHTVYGYTF. The CDR3 DNA is TGTGCCAGCAGTGGACACACCGTCTATGGCTACACCTTC.

The chain recombines TRBV11-2 with TRBJ1-2, with D possibly matching TRBD1 (6 bases). Germline lookup yields CDR1 SGHAT and CDR2 FQNNGV. V was cut by 5 bases and J by 4 bases, with 17 bases left in between. CDR3 length: 15 amino acids. CDR3 loop: CASSLEGGISYGYTF. Here the CDR3 DNA reads TGTGCCAGCAGCCTCGAAGGGGGTATTAGCTATGGCTACACCTTC.

V usage is TRBV5-8 and J usage is TRBJ1-6; TRBD1 matches at 7 bases. Losses at the gene ends were 4 bases for V and 4 bases for J; bases not matched to a gene: 5. The CDR3 extends over 15 amino acids. Germline V gives CDR1 SGHTS, CDR2 YDEGEE. The chain's CDR3 is CASSPYRGYNSPLHF. The CDR3 coding sequence is TGTGCCAGCAGCCCATACAGGGGATATAATTCACCCCTCCACTTT.

This clone was seen just once. V usage is TRBV6-1 and J usage is TRBJ2-5, with TRBD2 identical over 7 bases. The CDR3 runs 17 residues. Germline-derived CDR1 and CDR2 are MNHNS and SASEGT. The trim removed 2 bases at V and 5 bases at J, leaving 14 bases unmatched. The chain's CDR3 is CASSESAGERMWETQYF. DNA for the CDR3: TGTGCCAGCAGTGAATCGGCGGGGGAAAGAATGTGGGAGACCCAGTACTTC.

The chain recombines TRBV7-9 with TRBJ2-2, with D uncertain. In germline, CDR1 is SEHNR, CDR2 FQNEAQ (reference sequence). CDR3 length: 12 amino acids. The V end was cut by 5 bases, the J end by 3 bases, with 4 bases between. The CDR3 DNA reads TGTGCCAGCAGCCCTGACACCGGGGAGCTGTTTTTT. It codes for CASSPDTGELFF.

This rearrangement joins TRBV4-1 to TRBJ1-2; 7 bases align to TRBD1. This CDR3 is 15 amino acids long. Looked up from germline, CDR1 is MGHRA and CDR2 is YSYEKL. V lost 4 bases and J lost 4; bases outside the gene matches: 9. CDR3 sequence (DNA): TGCGCCAGCAGCCCCATCGGGCAGGGGGTCTATGGCTACACCTTC. Its protein product is CASSPIGQGVYGYTF.